In its sample, the clone carrying this TCR beta chain was seen a few times. What it binds is unknown. The entry originates in a study of T cell responses to AZD1222 COVID-19 vaccine. Study-wide points: The CD4 TCRs associated with vaccination extended across spike and predominated at 160-218 and 743-854. Spike-specific TCR breadth rose after two AZD1222 doses, and depth rose as well. Donors were chiefly white British, with a greater number of females, and clonal diversity was perhaps underestimated. Of the AZD1222 recipients, only 5 to 7 were seropositive at baseline.

Clones were sequenced by immunoSEQ multiplex PCR, and TCRdb holds only the in-frame ones, with some missing. Of approximately 140,000 clones in the sample, about 92% were seen once. Trimming cost V 4 bases and J 1 base; bases outside gene matches: 4. CDR1 is SGHTS and CDR2 is YDEGEE in the germline V gene. The CDR3 runs 14 residues. The rearrangement links TRBV5-8 to TRBJ1-1; TRBD1 agrees at 7 bases. The receptor comes from an adult in good health. Sequencing used peripheral blood, obtained on day 0 of AZD1222 vaccination. CDR3 DNA sequence: TGTGCCAGCAGCGTCAGGGACAGGAACACTGAAGCTTTCTTT. The encoded protein is CASSVRDRNTEAFF.